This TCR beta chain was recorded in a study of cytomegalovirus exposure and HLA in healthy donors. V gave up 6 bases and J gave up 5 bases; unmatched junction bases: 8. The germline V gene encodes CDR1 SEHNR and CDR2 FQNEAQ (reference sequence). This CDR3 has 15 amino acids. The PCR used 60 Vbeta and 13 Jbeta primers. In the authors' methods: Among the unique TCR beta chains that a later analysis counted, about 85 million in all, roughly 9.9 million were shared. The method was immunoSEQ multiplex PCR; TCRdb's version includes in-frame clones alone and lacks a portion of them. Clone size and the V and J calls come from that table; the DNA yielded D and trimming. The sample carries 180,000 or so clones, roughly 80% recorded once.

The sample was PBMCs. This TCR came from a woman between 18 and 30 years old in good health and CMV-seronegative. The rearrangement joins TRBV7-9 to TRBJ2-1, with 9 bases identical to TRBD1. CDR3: CASSHGDRDNNEQFF. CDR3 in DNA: TGTGCCAGCAGTCACGGGGACAGGGACAACAATGAGCAGTTCTTC.